The 4 T cell receptor beta chains given below trace back to one sample, sequenced in a study of T cell responses to AZD1222 COVID-19 vaccine. Produced via immunoSEQ multiplex PCR; TCRdb's table is partial and in-frame only. The sample has approximately 120,000 clones, more than 75% seen once. This sample comprised peripheral blood, obtained on day 0 of AZD1222 vaccination. Receptor source: an adult in good health.

The V gene is TRBV6-1, the J gene TRBJ2-3; the D is unclear. This CDR3 comprises 15 residues. V lost 1 base and J lost 4, with 12 bases in between. CDR1 and CDR2 from the germline V gene are MNHNS and SASEGT. CDR3 sequence (DNA): TGTGCCAGCAGTGAAGTGGGTAGCTTCTCAGATACGCAGTATTTT. Its protein is CASSEVGSFSDTQYF.

The chain employs TRBV6-5 and TRBJ2-7; D not certain. The CDR3 length is 13 residues. V lost 6 bases to trimming and J lost 3 bases, with 12 bases between them. Germline assignment: CDR1 MNHEY and CDR2 SVGAGI. CDR3 protein: CASRVSGFYEQYF. The CDR3 bases are TGTGCCAGCAGGGTGTCAGGTTTCTACGAGCAGTACTTC.

This clone was seen only once. The CDR3 sequence: CATSDFGAPYEQYF. For the CDR3, the DNA is TGTGCCACCAGTGATTTCGGGGCTCCCTACGAGCAGTACTTC. The chain is built from TRBV24-1 and TRBJ2-7; D may be TRBD1 or TRBD2 (5 bases each). Trimming removed 1 base from V and 2 bases from J, with 8 bases in between. The germline V gene encodes CDR1 KGHDR and CDR2 SFDVKD. The CDR3 extends over 14 amino acids.

This chain uses TRBV10-3 with TRBJ2-3, with 7 bases aligning to TRBD1. The CDR3 spans 13 residues. Germline-derived CDR1 and CDR2 are ENHRY and SYGVKD. The V gene end was trimmed by 6 bases and the J gene end by 4 bases; junction bases not matched to a gene: 4. The CDR3 sequence: CAIRTGYADTQYF. CDR3 bases: TGTGCCATCAGGACAGGGTACGCAGATACGCAGTATTTT.